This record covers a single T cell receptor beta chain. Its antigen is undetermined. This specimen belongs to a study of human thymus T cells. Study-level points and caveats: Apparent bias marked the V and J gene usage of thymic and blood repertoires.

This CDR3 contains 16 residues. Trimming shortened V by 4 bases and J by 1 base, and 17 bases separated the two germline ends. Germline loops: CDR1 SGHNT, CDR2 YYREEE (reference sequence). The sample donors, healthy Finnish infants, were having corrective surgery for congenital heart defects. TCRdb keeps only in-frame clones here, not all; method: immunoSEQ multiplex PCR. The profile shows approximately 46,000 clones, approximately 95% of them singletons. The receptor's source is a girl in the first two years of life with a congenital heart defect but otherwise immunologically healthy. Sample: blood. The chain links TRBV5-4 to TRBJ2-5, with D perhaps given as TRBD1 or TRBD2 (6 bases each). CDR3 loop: CASSPSGGGPQETQYF. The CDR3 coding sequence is TGTGCCAGCAGCCCCTCGGGTGGGGGGCCCCAAGAGACCCAGTACTTC.